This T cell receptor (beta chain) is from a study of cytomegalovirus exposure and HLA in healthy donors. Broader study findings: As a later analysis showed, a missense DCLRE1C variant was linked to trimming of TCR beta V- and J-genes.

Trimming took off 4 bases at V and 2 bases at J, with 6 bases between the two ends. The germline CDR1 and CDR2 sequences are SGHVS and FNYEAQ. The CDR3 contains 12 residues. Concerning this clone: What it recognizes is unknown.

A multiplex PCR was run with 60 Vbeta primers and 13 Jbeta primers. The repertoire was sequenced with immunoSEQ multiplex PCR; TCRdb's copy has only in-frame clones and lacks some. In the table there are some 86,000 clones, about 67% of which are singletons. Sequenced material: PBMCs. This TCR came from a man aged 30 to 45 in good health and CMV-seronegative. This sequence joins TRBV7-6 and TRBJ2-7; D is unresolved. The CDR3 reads CASSSHTYEQYF. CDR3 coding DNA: TGTGCCAGCAGCTCGCACACCTACGAGCAGTACTTC.